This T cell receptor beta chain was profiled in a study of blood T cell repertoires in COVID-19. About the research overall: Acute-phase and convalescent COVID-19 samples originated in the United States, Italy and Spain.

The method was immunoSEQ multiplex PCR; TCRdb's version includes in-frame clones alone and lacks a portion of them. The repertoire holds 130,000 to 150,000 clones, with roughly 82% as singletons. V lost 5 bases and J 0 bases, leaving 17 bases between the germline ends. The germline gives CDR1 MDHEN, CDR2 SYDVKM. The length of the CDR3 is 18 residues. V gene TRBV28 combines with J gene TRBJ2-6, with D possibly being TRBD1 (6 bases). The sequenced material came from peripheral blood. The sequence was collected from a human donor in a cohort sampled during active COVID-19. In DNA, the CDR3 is TGTGCCAGCAGTACCCCTAGACAGGAGAGCTCTGGGGCCAACGTCCTGACTTTC. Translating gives CASSTPRQESSGANVLTF.